Below are 2 T cell receptor beta chains sequenced from a single sample in a study of graft-versus-host responses after intestinal transplantation. These TCRs' antigens remain unknown. Clones were sequenced by immunoSEQ multiplex PCR, and TCRdb holds only the in-frame ones, with some missing. In the table there are nearly 90,000 clones, 83% of which are singletons. Sequences were derived from unstimulated CD8+ T cells sorted from spleen or lymph node cells, sampled before intestinal transplant. Receptors were obtained from a human donor who received an intestinal transplant.

This clone came up once. The gene calls are TRBV13 and TRBJ2-6, with D unclear. From germline, CDR1 is PRHDT and CDR2 FYEKMQ (reference sequence). Trimming stripped 3 bases from V and 11 bases from J, with 11 bases between. The CDR3 has 13 amino acids. CDR3 nucleotide sequence: TGTGCCAGCAGCTTTGGTGGGTCAGACGTCCTGACTTTC. It specifies CASSFGGSDVLTF.

The chain employs TRBV19 and TRBJ2-5; 11 positions agree with TRBD1. With V trimmed by 6 bases and J by 0 bases, 9 bases remained unmatched. Germline V gives CDR1 LNHDA, CDR2 SQIVND (reference sequence). This CDR3 region has 17 residues. DNA of the CDR3: TGTGCCAGTAGGAAACTATGGGACAGGGGGGACCAAGAGACCCAGTACTTC. Translated, it gives CASRKLWDRGDQETQYF.